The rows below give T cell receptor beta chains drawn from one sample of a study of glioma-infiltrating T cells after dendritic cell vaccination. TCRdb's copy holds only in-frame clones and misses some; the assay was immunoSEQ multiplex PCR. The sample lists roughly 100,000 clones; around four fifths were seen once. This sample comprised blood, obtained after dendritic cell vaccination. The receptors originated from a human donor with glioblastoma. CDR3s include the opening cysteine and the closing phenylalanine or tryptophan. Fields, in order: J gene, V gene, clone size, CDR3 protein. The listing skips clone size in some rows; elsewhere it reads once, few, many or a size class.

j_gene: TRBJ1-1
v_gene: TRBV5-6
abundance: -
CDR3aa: CASSLADGHTEAFF

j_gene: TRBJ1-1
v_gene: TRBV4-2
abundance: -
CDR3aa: CASSQVNTRDTEAFF

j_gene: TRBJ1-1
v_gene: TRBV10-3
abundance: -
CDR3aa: CAISEELKEGVPTEAFF

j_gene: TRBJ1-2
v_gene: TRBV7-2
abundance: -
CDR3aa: CASSPYRGQESMGGYTF

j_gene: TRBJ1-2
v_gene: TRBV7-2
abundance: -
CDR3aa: CASSLGQDNYGYTF

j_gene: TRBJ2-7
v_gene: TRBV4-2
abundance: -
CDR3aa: CASSPENDGAGEQYF

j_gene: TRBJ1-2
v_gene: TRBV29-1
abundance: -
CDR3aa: CSVVGGNGYTF

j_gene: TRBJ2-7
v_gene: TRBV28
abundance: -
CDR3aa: CASSSGTGRYEQYF

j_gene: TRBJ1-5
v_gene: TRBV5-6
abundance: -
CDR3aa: CASSTGTGGFNQPQHF

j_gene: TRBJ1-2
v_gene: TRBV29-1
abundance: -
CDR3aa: CSVDLKESGPGGLYGYTF

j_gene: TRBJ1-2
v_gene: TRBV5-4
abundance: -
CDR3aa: CASSFGTARSYGYTF

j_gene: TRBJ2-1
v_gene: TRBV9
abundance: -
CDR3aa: CASSAPPEGYYNEQFF

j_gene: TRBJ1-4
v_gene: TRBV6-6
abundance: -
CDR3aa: CASQRGPANEKLFF

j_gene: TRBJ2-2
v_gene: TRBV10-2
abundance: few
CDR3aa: CASSEMGGASTGELFF

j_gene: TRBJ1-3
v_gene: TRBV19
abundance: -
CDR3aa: CASSISTGPGNTIYF

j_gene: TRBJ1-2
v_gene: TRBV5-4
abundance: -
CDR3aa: CASRSDSSNYGYTF

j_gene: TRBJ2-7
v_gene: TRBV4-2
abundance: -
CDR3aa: CASSPTSGGSSYEQYF

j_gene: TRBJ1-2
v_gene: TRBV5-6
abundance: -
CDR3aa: CASSPRTGGLGGYTF

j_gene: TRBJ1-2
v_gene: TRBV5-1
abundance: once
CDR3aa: CASSLPQGHGYTF

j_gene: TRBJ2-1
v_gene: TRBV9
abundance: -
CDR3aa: CASSVGTSYNEQFF

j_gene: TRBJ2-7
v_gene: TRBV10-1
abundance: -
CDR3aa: CASSDFPGLEHEQYF

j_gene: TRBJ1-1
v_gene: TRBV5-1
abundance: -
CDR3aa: CASSSQTGNTEAFF